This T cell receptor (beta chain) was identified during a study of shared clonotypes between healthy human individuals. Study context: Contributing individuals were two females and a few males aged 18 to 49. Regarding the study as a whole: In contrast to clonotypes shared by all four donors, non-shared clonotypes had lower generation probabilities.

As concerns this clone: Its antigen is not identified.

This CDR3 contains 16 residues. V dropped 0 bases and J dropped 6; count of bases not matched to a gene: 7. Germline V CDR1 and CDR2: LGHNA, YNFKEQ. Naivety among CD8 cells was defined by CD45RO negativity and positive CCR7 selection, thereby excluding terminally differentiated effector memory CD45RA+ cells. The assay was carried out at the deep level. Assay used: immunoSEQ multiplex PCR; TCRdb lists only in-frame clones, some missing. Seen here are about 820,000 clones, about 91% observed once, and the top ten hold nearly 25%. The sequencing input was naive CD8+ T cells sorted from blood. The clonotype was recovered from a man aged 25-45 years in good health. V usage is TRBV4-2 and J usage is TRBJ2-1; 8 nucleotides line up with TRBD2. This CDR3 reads CASSQDSGLGLNEQFF. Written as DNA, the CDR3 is TGTGCCAGCAGCCAAGATTCGGGACTAGGTCTCAATGAGCAGTTCTTC.